This T cell receptor (beta chain) was sequenced during a study of T cell changes during pregnancy in multiple sclerosis. The method was immunoSEQ multiplex PCR; TCRdb's version includes in-frame clones alone and lacks a portion of them. This sample has about 44,000 clones, with roughly 92% found just once. This clone was seen a handful of times. The CDR3 length is 15 residues. CDR1 is LGHNA and CDR2 is YNFKEQ in the germline V gene. J was trimmed by 5 bases and V by 0 bases; bases with no gene match: 6. The TCR was taken from a female donor with multiple sclerosis, enrolled in a pregnancy study. The V call is TRBV4-2, the J call TRBJ2-5; 7 bases match TRBD2. Sequencing used CD4+ T cells from peripheral blood mononuclear cells, obtained in the first trimester of pregnancy. CDR3 region: CASSQEGGRGETQYF. CDR3 nucleotides: TGTGCCAGCAGCCAAGAAGGCGGGAGAGGGGAGACCCAGTACTTC.